This TCR beta chain was found in a study of T cell repertoires in cytomegalovirus infection. Points from the study as a whole: The response measured ex vivo was dominated by TCR beta clonotypes (HLA-C-restricted and CMV-specific). Cumulated frequencies of public TCR beta families served to identify carriers of CMV plus the relevant HLA.

Note on this clonotype: Its cognate antigen is unknown.

CDR1 is MGHRA, CDR2 YSYEKL, per germline. The CDR3 runs 15 residues. V shed 4 bases and J shed 6 bases, with 13 bases lying between them. TCRdb used MiXCR to reprocess the reads, holding one entry per CDR3 protein. The table includes approximately 470,000 distinct CDR3 sequences, 42% detected once. The sequencing used cultured PBMCs, collected from culture after CMV antigen stimulation. The genes are TRBV4-1 and TRBJ1-6; D perhaps matches TRBD1 (5 bases). The receptor's source is a human donor in good health (CMV status not recorded). Some clones in this sample may be carry-over from other donors' samples. CDR3 residues: CASSLPGPSNSPLHF. The DNA for the CDR3 is TGCGCCAGCAGCCTCCCGGGACCGAGTAATTCACCCCTCCACTTT.